One and the same sample provided the 32 T cell receptor beta chains below, sequenced in a study of blood T cell repertoires in COVID-19. The table came from immunoSEQ multiplex PCR; TCRdb's copy has only in-frame clones and leaves some out. The sample contains some 150,000 clones, roughly 80% of which appear only once. Sequences were obtained from peripheral blood. Receptors originate from a woman aged 55 to 70 with acute or convalescent COVID-19.

V usage is TRBV9 and J usage is TRBJ2-5, with 9 positions matching TRBD1. Trimming at V came to 0 bases and at J to 8 bases, leaving 11 bases not matched to a gene. CDR3 length: 16 amino acids. CDR1 and CDR2 from the germline V gene are SGDLS and YYNGEE. The CDR3 coding sequence is TGTGCCAGCAGCGTAGTGGCAGGGGGACAGGGTACAACCCAGTACTTC. It yields the protein CASSVVAGGQGTTQYF. The complete variable domain, with remaining parts taken from reference TRBV9 and TRBJ2-5, reads DSGVTQTPKHLITATGQRVTLRCSPRSGDLSVYWYQQSLDQGLQFLIQYYNGEERAKGNILERFSAQQFPDLHSELNLSSLELGDSALYFCASSVVAGGQGTTQYFGPGTRLLVL.

V and J are TRBV7-9 and TRBJ2-3; D unresolved. CDR1 is SEHNR and CDR2 is FQNEAQ in the germline V gene (reference sequence). The ends were cut back, 8 bases at V and 3 bases at J, with 6 bases in the middle. The CDR3 consists of 11 residues. The CDR3 DNA is TGTGCCAGCGGCATTACAGATACGCAGTATTTT. Encoded protein: CASGITDTQYF.

The chain uses TRBV5-8 and TRBJ2-2; possibly TRBD1 for D (5 bases). V was trimmed by 7 bases and J by 10 bases, leaving 11 bases between them. CDR3 length: 11 residues. The V gene's germline CDR1 is SGHTS and CDR2 YDEGEE. The CDR3 reads CASLREVELFF. The CDR3 DNA reads as TGTGCCAGCCTCAGGGAAGTGGAGCTGTTTTTT.

This rearrangement joins TRBV4-1 to TRBJ1-1; a possible D gene is TRBD1 (6 bases). CDR3 length equals 13 residues. V was pared by 3 bases and J by 5 bases, with 10 bases between. Germline lookup yields CDR1 MGHRA and CDR2 YSYEKL. The CDR3 protein is CASSHLGATEAFF. Written as DNA, the CDR3 is TGCGCCAGCAGCCATTTGGGGGCAACTGAAGCTTTCTTT.

The chain employs TRBV28 and TRBJ1-1; 9 bases map to TRBD1. The germline gives CDR1 MDHEN, CDR2 SYDVKM. This CDR3 spans 17 amino acids. V lost 4 bases to trimming and J lost 7 bases; unmatched junction nucleotides: 16. The DNA for the CDR3 is TGTGCCAGCAGTTCGGTAGGACAGGGGAGCTCGTACGGTGAAGCTTTCTTT. It specifies CASSSVGQGSSYGEAFF.

The gene calls are TRBV19 and TRBJ2-7; tentatively, D is TRBD2 (6 bases). Germline values: CDR1 LNHDA, CDR2 SQIVND (reference sequence). The CDR3 is made up of 16 amino acids. V was shortened by 3 bases and J by 5 bases, with 20 bases between the two germline ends. The CDR3 DNA follows: TGTGCCAGTAGTATTGTTCGGCGGGGACCTAGGGACGAGCAGTACTTC. Protein sequence: CASSIVRRGPRDEQYF.

The genes are TRBV11-2 and TRBJ2-1, with 8 positions matching TRBD2. Germline V lookup: CDR1 SGHAT, CDR2 FQNNGV. The V and J ends lost 1 base and 7 bases, in that order; junction bases with no gene match: 6. The CDR3 is 15 residues long. CDR3 in amino acids: CASSLVTGGVNEQFF. DNA for the CDR3: TGTGCCAGCAGCTTAGTGACGGGAGGGGTAAATGAGCAGTTCTTC.

This clone was observed a single time. V gene TRBV5-1 combines with J gene TRBJ1-1; 7 nucleotides align to TRBD1. Germline lookup yields CDR1 SGHRS and CDR2 YFSETQ. V gave up 0 bases and J gave up 8 bases; unmatched junction bases: 1. The CDR3 is 12 amino acids. The CDR3 here is CASSLADREAFF. Written as DNA, the CDR3 is TGCGCCAGCAGCTTGGCGGACAGGGAAGCTTTCTTT.

V is TRBV11-1 and J is TRBJ2-3, with D possibly matching TRBD2 (6 bases). This CDR3 region has 13 residues. Trimming left V 5 bases short and J 5 bases short, with 11 bases between. Germline-derived CDR1 and CDR2 are SGHAT and FQDESV (reference sequence). The CDR3 coding sequence is TGTGCCAGCAGCAAATATAGCGGAGATACGCAGTATTTT. Translating it yields CASSKYSGDTQYF.

CDR3 coding DNA: TGTGCCAGCAATATACTAGCGGGAGGGCCAGATACGCAGTATTTT. Its protein product is CASNILAGGPDTQYF. The chain uses TRBV2 and TRBJ2-3, with 13 bases matching TRBD2. V shed 7 bases, J shed 4 bases, and the junction held 5 bases outside the gene matches. CDR1 SNHLY and CDR2 FYNNEI come from the germline V gene. The length of the CDR3 is 15 residues.

The rearrangement links TRBV10-3 to TRBJ1-1; the D is unclear. Germline assignment: CDR1 ENHRY and CDR2 SYGVKD. The CDR3 consists of 16 residues. V was cut by 2 bases and J by 1 base, with 14 bases left in between. CDR3 in DNA: TGTGCCATCAGTGAGCTCCCATTCCAGTCGAACACTGAAGCTTTCTTT. Protein product: CAISELPFQSNTEAFF.

This clone was picked up a small number of times. The chain has TRBV4-1 and TRBJ2-7; 10 positions agree with TRBD1. V lost 1 base, J lost 5 bases, and 8 bases stayed unmatched. The CDR3 length is 16 residues. Germline loops: CDR1 MGHRA, CDR2 YSYEKL. CDR3 sequence (DNA): TGCGCCAGCAGCCAAGCGGGGAGACAGGGGGCGGACGAGCAGTACTTC. Amino acids: CASSQAGRQGADEQYF.

This clone came up a few times. The chain links TRBV7-2 to TRBJ2-1, with 11 positions matching TRBD2. V was pared by 5 bases and J by 8 bases, with 5 bases of the junction left unmatched. The V gene's germline CDR1 is SGHTA and CDR2 FQGNSA. CDR3 length: 14 residues. The CDR3 reads CASSRGLAGYEQFF. The DNA for the CDR3 is TGTGCCAGCAGCAGAGGACTAGCGGGCTATGAGCAGTTCTTC. Full variable domain (outside the CDR3, taken from reference TRBV7-2 and TRBJ2-1): GAGVSQSPSNKVTEKGKDVELRCDPISGHTALYWYRQSLGQGLEFLIYFQGNSAPDKSGLPSDRFSAERTGGSVSTLTIQRTQQEDSAVYLCASSRGLAGYEQFFGPGTRLTVL.

The rearrangement links TRBV7-9 to TRBJ2-1, with 11 bases aligning to TRBD2. CDR1 and CDR2 from the germline V gene are SEHNR and FQNEAQ (reference sequence). V shed 5 bases and J 2 bases; nucleotides not matched to a gene: 8. The CDR3 extends over 17 amino acids. CDR3 in DNA: TGTGCCAGCAGCCCACTAGCGGGAGTTTCCGCCTACAATGAGCAGTTCTTC. This sequence encodes CASSPLAGVSAYNEQFF.

This clone was observed a single time. The J gene is TRBJ2-7, the V gene TRBV6-5, with TRBD1 matching over 11 bases. Trimming cost V 6 bases and J 6 bases; bases outside gene matches: 10. The length of the CDR3 is 15 residues. From germline, CDR1 is MNHEY and CDR2 SVGAGI. The DNA of the CDR3 is TGTGCCAGCAGCGATCCGGGACAGGGGGTTTTCGAGCAGTACTTC. Its translation is CASSDPGQGVFEQYF.

The chain couples TRBV10-3 to TRBJ1-2; 7 bases line up with TRBD1. The germline CDR1 and CDR2 sequences are ENHRY and SYGVKD. The ends lost 9 bases at V and 5 bases at J; junction bases unmatched: 12. CDR3 length: 14 amino acids. CDR3 residues: CAILDREVLYGYTF. CDR3 nucleotide sequence: TGTGCCATACTCGACAGGGAAGTTTTGTATGGCTACACCTTC.

Regarding this clone: This sample also contains other DNA sequences that code for the same CDR3. This chain links TRBV30 with TRBJ2-2, with TRBD1 as a possible D gene (5 bases). CDR3 length: 13 residues. V lost 0 bases and J lost 6, with 8 bases in between. The germline V gene has CDR1 GTSNPN and CDR2 SVGIG (reference sequence). The CDR3 reads CAWSVQVAGELFF. CDR3 bases: TGTGCCTGGAGTGTACAGGTCGCCGGGGAGCTGTTTTTT.

This rearrangement joins TRBV28 to TRBJ1-3, with a tentative D call TRBD1 (5 bases). This CDR3 is 12 amino acids long. CDR1 MDHEN and CDR2 SYDVKM come from the germline V gene. V was pared by 7 bases and J by 8 bases, with 12 bases between. CDR3 coding DNA: TGTGCCAGCATAACAGGTGGCGACACCATATATTTT. Translating it yields CASITGGDTIYF.

The rearrangement links TRBV28 to TRBJ2-7, with 9 bases matching TRBD1. CDR3 length: 15 amino acids. The junction had 8 bases not matched to a gene; V was cut back by 5 bases and J by 3 bases. Germline V lookup: CDR1 MDHEN, CDR2 SYDVKM. The CDR3 sequence: CASSPRVDRGYEQYF. For the CDR3, the DNA is TGTGCCAGCAGTCCTAGGGTGGACAGGGGCTACGAGCAGTACTTC.

The genes are TRBV29-1 and TRBJ2-7, with D perhaps matching TRBD2 (5 bases). Trimming took 4 bases from V and 2 from J, leaving 12 bases between them. CDR3 size: 13 residues. The germline V gene has CDR1 SQVTM and CDR2 ANQGSEA. The CDR3 is CSVAEVWTYEQYF. The CDR3 region has the DNA TGCAGCGTTGCGGAGGTTTGGACCTACGAGCAGTACTTC.

The chain is built from TRBV13 and TRBJ2-7; TRBD2 matches 11 bases. Germline lookup yields CDR1 PRHDT and CDR2 FYEKMQ (reference sequence). The length of the CDR3 is 19 residues. The junction had 15 bases not matched to a gene; V was cut back by 5 bases and J by 0 bases. CDR3 sequence (DNA): TGTGCCAGCAGCCCCTTTCCGGGACTAGCGGCCAGGAGCTCCTACGAGCAGTACTTC. Its protein is CASSPFPGLAARSSYEQYF.

The chain combines TRBV10-3 with TRBJ2-1; TRBD2 might be the D (6 bases). V dropped 3 bases and J dropped 10 bases, with 10 bases sitting between them. The CDR3 is 12 residues long. The germline gives CDR1 ENHRY, CDR2 SYGVKD. The CDR3 nucleotides are TGTGCCATCAGTGAAGGGACTTGGGAGCAGTTCTTC. Encoded protein: CAISEGTWEQFF.

The genes are TRBV2 and TRBJ1-1; TRBD1 matches 11 bases. J gave up 5 bases and V 6 bases, and 8 bases lay outside the gene matches. The CDR3 length is 15 residues. Germline lookup yields CDR1 SNHLY and CDR2 FYNNEI. The CDR3 loop reads CASRYGQGARTEAFF. The CDR3 nucleotides are TGTGCCAGCAGGTACGGACAGGGGGCGCGTACTGAAGCTTTCTTT.

This sequence joins TRBV27 and TRBJ2-2; maybe TRBD1 (5 bases). The CDR3 extends over 14 amino acids. V dropped 3 bases and J dropped 7 bases, with 12 bases sitting between them. Germline assignment: CDR1 MNHEY and CDR2 SMNVEV (reference sequence). CDR3 amino acids: CASSLGRAIGELFF. Written as DNA, the CDR3 is TGTGCCAGCAGTTTGGGCAGGGCGATCGGGGAGCTGTTTTTT.

This chain connects TRBV7-9 to TRBJ1-2; no clear D. With 3 bases removed from V and 8 bases from J, the gap between germline ends came to 16 bases. Germline lookup yields CDR1 SEHNR and CDR2 FQNEAQ (reference sequence). There are 14 residues in the CDR3. CDR3 protein: CASSLSSLRWGYTF. The CDR3 DNA follows: TGTGCCAGCAGCTTGAGCTCCCTACGCTGGGGCTACACCTTC. Using reference TRBV7-9 and TRBJ1-2 for the parts outside the CDR3, the full variable domain is DTGVSQNPRHKITKRGQNVTFRCDPISEHNRLYWYRQTLGQGPEFLTYFQNEAQLEKSRLLSDRFSAERPKGSFSTLEIQRTEQGDSAMYLCASSLSSLRWGYTFGSGTRLTVV.

V usage is TRBV7-9 and J usage is TRBJ2-7, with D perhaps TRBD1 (5 bases). This CDR3 has 14 residues. The germline CDR1 and CDR2 sequences are SEHNR and FQNEAQ (reference sequence). Trimming left V 0 bases short and J 4 bases short, with 10 bases between. CDR3 region: CASSLAGAAYEQYF. The CDR3 bases are TGTGCCAGCAGCTTAGCTGGGGCTGCGTACGAGCAGTACTTC.

V and J are TRBV2 and TRBJ1-2; 9 bases are shared with TRBD1. The CDR3 covers 16 residues. CDR1 and CDR2 (germline): SNHLY, FYNNEI. V shed 7 bases, J shed 7 bases, and the junction held 16 bases outside the gene matches. In DNA form, the CDR3 reads TGTGCCAGCACCACATCGACCGGGACAGGGCGTGGTGGCTACACCTTC. This gives the protein CASTTSTGTGRGGYTF.

This clone was picked up a small number of times. The chain combines TRBV7-3 with TRBJ2-3, with TRBD2 matching over 9 bases. In germline, CDR1 is SGHTA, CDR2 FQGTGA. Trimming removed 3 bases from V and 8 bases from J; junction bases left unmatched: 6. The CDR3 contains 14 residues. The CDR3, as DNA: TGTGCCAGCAGCTTGGCTAGCGGGAAGGGTACGCAGTATTTT. As protein: CASSLASGKGTQYF.

V and J are TRBV29-1 and TRBJ1-1, with 7 bases lining up with TRBD1. The V gene's germline CDR1 is SQVTM and CDR2 ANQGSEA. The CDR3 covers 15 residues. The V segment lost 1 base and the J segment 4 bases; nucleotides outside the gene matches: 9. The CDR3: CSVEGRQGWGTEAFF. CDR3 sequence (DNA): TGCAGCGTTGAAGGAAGACAGGGTTGGGGCACTGAAGCTTTCTTT.

This clone showed up just a few times. The chain couples TRBV5-4 to TRBJ2-1, with D unresolved. V was clipped by 5 bases and J by 0 bases, with 12 bases between them. CDR3 length: 15 residues. Germline loops: CDR1 SGHNT, CDR2 YYREEE (reference sequence). CDR3 nucleotide sequence: TGTGCCAGCAGGGCCGACATGGCCTCCTACAATGAGCAGTTCTTC. Translated, it gives CASRADMASYNEQFF.

The chain combines TRBV19 with TRBJ1-1, with D possibly TRBD1 on 5 matching bases. The germline V gene encodes CDR1 LNHDA and CDR2 SQIVND (reference sequence). V lost 1 base to trimming and J lost 5 bases, with 14 bases between them. This CDR3 is 15 amino acids long. In nucleotides, the CDR3 is TGTGCCAGTAGTATAGGTGTACAGGCTCGAACTGAAGCTTTCTTT. As protein: CASSIGVQARTEAFF. The full variable domain, completed using reference TRBV19 and TRBJ1-1, is DGGITQSPKYLFRKEGQNVTLSCEQNLNHDAMYWYRQDPGQGLRLIYYSQIVNDFQKGDIAEGYSVSREKKESFPLTVTSAQKNPTAFYLCASSIGVQARTEAFFGQGTRLTVV.

This clone occurred a few times. This chain joins TRBV19 and TRBJ1-5, with TRBD1 matching over 9 bases. The germline CDR1 and CDR2 sequences are LNHDA and SQIVND (reference sequence). Trimming at V came to 7 bases and at J to 7 bases, leaving 14 bases not matched to a gene. The CDR3 consists of 16 residues. The CDR3 loop is CASTSYTGTGSQPQHF. Written as DNA, the CDR3 is TGTGCCAGTACCTCCTACACCGGGACAGGGTCCCAGCCCCAGCATTTT.